This entry lists 26 T cell receptor beta chains sequenced from one sample in a study of early T cells in non-severe SARS-CoV-2 infection. TCRdb ran MiXCR on the 5' RACE reads and lists one entry per CDR3 protein. The table records roughly 110,000 distinct CDR3 sequences, 11% of them present only once. Sample: whole blood. The receptors originated from an adult who was a healthcare worker with PCR-confirmed SARS-CoV-2 infection or an uninfected control (not recorded which).

There are a few counts of this clonotype. The rearrangement uses TRBV11-2 and TRBJ2-1, with 8 bases fitting TRBD2. J lost 1 base, V lost 0 bases, and 8 bases had no gene match. Germline assignment: CDR1 SGHAT and CDR2 FQNNGV. CDR3 size: 18 residues. The CDR3 DNA follows: TGTGCCAGCAGCTTAGATTCCCACAGCGGGGGTTCCTACAATGAGCAGTTCTTC. Residues: CASSLDSHSGGSYNEQFF.

This rearrangement joins TRBV5-1 to TRBJ2-2, with D possibly matching TRBD1 (6 bases). The V end was cut by 4 bases, the J end by 3 bases, with 16 bases between. Looked up from germline, CDR1 is SGHRS and CDR2 is YFSETQ. This CDR3 has 16 amino acids. CDR3 nucleotides: TGCGCCAGCAGCGCGACAGGTAGTGGTGACACCGGGGAGCTGTTTTTT. Its protein product is CASSATGSGDTGELFF.

The chain recombines TRBV28 with TRBJ1-5, with D uncertain. CDR1 and CDR2 from the germline V gene are MDHEN and SYDVKM. The CDR3 length is 12 residues. V shed 6 bases and J shed 3 bases, with 6 bases lying between them. The CDR3 region is CASRTYNQPQHF. The CDR3 DNA sequence: TGTGCCAGCAGGACGTACAATCAGCCCCAGCATTTT.

This clonotype was recorded at least ten times. V usage is TRBV12-3 or TRBV12-4 and J usage is TRBJ2-1, with 12 bases that match TRBD2. The J segment lost 7 bases and the V segment lost 1 base, leaving 2 bases of the junction unmatched. This CDR3 is 15 amino acids long. In nucleotides, the CDR3 is TGTGCCAGCAGTTTAGGACTAGCGGGAGTTAATGAGCAGTTCTTC. Translation gives CASSLGLAGVNEQFF.

This sequence joins TRBV15 and TRBJ2-1; 7 positions agree with TRBD1. The CDR3 loop spans 13 amino acids. V lost 3 bases, J lost 8 bases, and 4 bases stayed unmatched. Germline V gene lookup returns CDR1 LNHNV and CDR2 YYDKDF (reference sequence). The CDR3 DNA follows: TGTGCCACCAGCAGGGACAGGTTCGATGAGCAGTTCTTC. It yields the protein CATSRDRFDEQFF.

This clonotype was detected ten times or more. As DNA, the CDR3 is TGTGCCAGCAGCTTAGGAGGGGGCGGCTACGAGCAGTACTTC. Translation: CASSLGGGGYEQYF. The chain combines TRBV7-8 with TRBJ2-7; TRBD1 matches at 7 bases. Trimming removed 1 base from V and 3 bases from J; junction bases left unmatched: 3. Germline V gene lookup returns CDR1 SGHVS and CDR2 FQNEAQ. CDR3 length equals 14 residues.

The rearrangement uses TRBV7-9 and TRBJ2-7; 10 nucleotides match TRBD1. Germline loops: CDR1 SEHNR, CDR2 FQNEAQ (reference sequence). The CDR3 length is 14 residues. The V gene end was trimmed by 4 bases and the J gene end by 5 bases; junction bases not matched to a gene: 5. This CDR3 reads CASSSGTGVDEQYF. The CDR3 DNA reads TGTGCCAGCAGCTCCGGGACAGGGGTGGACGAGCAGTACTTC.

This clonotype has only a few counts. The chain has TRBV4-3 and TRBJ2-7; the D is unclear. The CDR3 consists of 18 residues. The germline V and J ends were trimmed by 0 bases and 3 bases, with 21 bases remaining between them. Germline CDR1 is LGHNA and CDR2 is YSLEER. CDR3 DNA: TGCGCCAGCAGCCAAGATATACGCGGCGGTCCAAAAGACTACGAGCAGTACTTC. The encoded protein is CASSQDIRGGPKDYEQYF.

This sequence joins TRBV10-3 and TRBJ2-3; 13 nucleotides agree with TRBD2. Trimming removed 8 bases from V and 6 bases from J; junction bases left unmatched: 8. This CDR3 has 15 residues. CDR1 and CDR2 from the germline V gene are ENHRY and SYGVKD. The CDR3 protein is CAIAGLAGTGDTQYF. CDR3 DNA: TGTGCCATCGCGGGACTAGCGGGGACCGGGGATACGCAGTATTTT.

In this sample, this clonotype turned up many times. The chain employs TRBV7-2 and TRBJ1-5; 8 bases fit TRBD1. Germline CDR1 and CDR2: SGHTA and FQGNSA. The junction had 10 bases not matched to a gene; V was cut back by 5 bases and J by 7 bases. The CDR3 sequence is 15 residues long. The CDR3 DNA reads TGTGCCAGCAGCCGACCGGGACAGGTCATCCAGCCCCAGCATTTT. It codes for CASSRPGQVIQPQHF.

This sequence joins TRBV9 and TRBJ2-1; D is undetermined. Trimming removed 4 bases at V and 1 base at J, with 9 bases between. The germline V gene has CDR1 SGDLS and CDR2 YYNGEE. This CDR3 has 14 residues. CDR3 amino acids: CASSQTQSYNEQFF. CDR3 nucleotides: TGTGCCAGCAGCCAGACCCAATCCTACAATGAGCAGTTCTTC. Full variable domain (rest looked up from reference TRBV9 and TRBJ2-1): DSGVTQTPKHLITATGQRVTLRCSPRSGDLSVYWYQQSLDQGLQFLIQYYNGEERAKGNILERFSAQQFPDLHSELNLSSLELGDSALYFCASSQTQSYNEQFFGPGTRLTVL.

This clonotype appeared a few times. The rearrangement uses TRBV28 and TRBJ2-7, with a tentative D call TRBD1 (6 bases). This CDR3 has 14 residues. CDR1 is MDHEN, CDR2 SYDVKM, per germline. The V end was cut by 7 bases, the J end by 2 bases, with 15 bases between. DNA for the CDR3: TGTGCCAGCACCTTCGAAACAGGGCCCTACGAGCAGTACTTC. This encodes CASTFETGPYEQYF.

This clonotype was observed a few times. This chain connects TRBV12-3 or TRBV12-4 to TRBJ2-1, with D perhaps TRBD1 (6 bases). The CDR3 is 12 amino acids. The V gene lost 5 bases and the J gene lost 8 bases, with 10 bases spanning the gap. The CDR3 DNA reads TGTGCCAGCAGTACACAGGGACATGAGCAGTTCTTC. It is translated as CASSTQGHEQFF.

This clonotype was detected only a few times. J is TRBJ2-1 and V is TRBV12-3 or TRBV12-4; maybe TRBD2 (6 bases). The CDR3 spans 15 residues. Trimming left V 3 bases short and J 7 bases short, with 16 bases between. Here the CDR3 reads CASSFPGRKGNEQFF. In DNA form, the CDR3 reads TGTGCCAGCAGTTTCCCCGGGAGAAAGGGGAATGAGCAGTTCTTC.

This chain links TRBV7-9 with TRBJ2-1; 9 nucleotides agree with TRBD1. From germline, CDR1 is SEHNR and CDR2 FQNEAQ (reference sequence). V trimming: 3 bases; J trimming: 15 bases; junction bases outside the gene matches: 6. CDR3 length: 12 residues. As DNA, the CDR3 is TGTGCCAGCAGCTTGTCCGGGACAGGGTTGTTCTTC. Its translation: CASSLSGTGLFF.

This clonotype was counted only a few times. The chain combines TRBV5-4 with TRBJ2-7; no clear D. This CDR3 has 13 residues. Germline CDR1 is SGHNT and CDR2 is YYREEE (reference sequence). Between the trimmed V and J ends, which lost 5 bases and 1 base, there was a span of 10 bases. CDR3 sequence (DNA): TGTGCCAGCAGTAGGACGGAGTCCTACGAGCAGTACTTC. Translated: CASSRTESYEQYF.

This clonotype occurred many times. The chain is built from TRBV21-1 and TRBJ2-7; the table's D call TRBD1 went unverified against the DNA. TRBV21-1 represents a pseudogene. The CDR3 is made up of 16 amino acids. The chain's CDR3 is CASSTPCGHPNYEQYF. The CDR3 nucleotides are TGTGCCAGCAGCACACCCTGTGGGCATCCGAACTACGAGCAGTACTTC.

This clonotype was recorded many times. J is TRBJ2-7 and V is TRBV28; the D gene is possibly TRBD2 (5 bases). Trimming left V 4 bases short and J 4 bases short, with 17 bases between. The CDR3 contains 15 residues. The germline CDR1 and CDR2 sequences are MDHEN and SYDVKM. The DNA for the CDR3 is TGTGCCAGCAGTTCCTCTCTCGCGGGCGATTACGAGCAGTACTTC. This translates into CASSSSLAGDYEQYF. The full variable domain, in which reference TRBV28 and TRBJ2-7 provide the parts outside the CDR3, is DVKVTQSSRYLVKRTGEKVFLECVQDMDHENMFWYRQDPGLGLRLIYFSYDVKMKEKGDIPEGYSVSREKKERFSLILESASTNQTSMYLCASSSSLAGDYEQYFGPGTRLTVT.

The chain has TRBV7-6 and TRBJ2-1; TRBD2 agrees at 14 bases. CDR3 length equals 20 residues. V lost 2 bases and J lost 8; bases outside the gene matches: 17. Germline V CDR1 and CDR2: SGHVS, FNYEAQ. This chain's CDR3 is CASSLILTSGRAEDGDEQFF. In nucleotides, the CDR3 is TGTGCCAGCAGCTTAATCCTGACTAGCGGGAGGGCCGAAGACGGGGATGAGCAGTTCTTC.

About this clonotype: One base away lies a much larger clone, so this may be a sequencing read error. V usage is TRBV29-1 and J usage is TRBJ2-7; no firm D call. The CDR3 sequence is 13 residues long. CDR1 is SQVTM, CDR2 ANQGSEA, per germline. The CDR3 DNA follows: TGCACTGTGGGTTGGCATGGGCACCACGAGCAGTACTTC. Translating it yields CTVGWHGHHEQYF.

This clonotype was seen a handful of times. This chain uses TRBV24-1 with TRBJ2-7, with 8 bases fitting TRBD1. The V segment lost 12 bases and the J segment 4 bases; nucleotides outside the gene matches: 4. CDR3 size: 11 residues. Germline V gives CDR1 KGHDR, CDR2 SFDVKD. CDR3 sequence reads: CAAGGPYEQYF. CDR3 bases: TGTGCCGCAGGGGGCCCTTACGAGCAGTACTTC.

In this sample, this clonotype turned up a few times. The rearrangement joins TRBV7-3 to TRBJ2-7; 9 bases line up with TRBD2. CDR1 and CDR2 (germline): SGHTA, FQGTGA. J gave up 2 bases and V 5 bases, and 7 bases lay outside the gene matches. CDR3 length: 15 amino acids. This chain's CDR3 is CASSPRAGGPYEQYF. The DNA of the CDR3 is TGTGCCAGCAGCCCAAGGGCGGGAGGGCCCTACGAGCAGTACTTC.

Only a few counts were recorded for this clonotype. The chain employs TRBV2 and TRBJ2-3; the match to TRBD1 covers 9 bases. V shed 6 bases, J shed 6 bases, and the junction held 7 bases outside the gene matches. CDR1 and CDR2 (germline): SNHLY, FYNNEI. The CDR3 runs to 14 residues. Written as DNA, the CDR3 is TGTGCCAGCAGGAACAGGGGGCAGGGTGATACGCAGTATTTT. This sequence encodes CASRNRGQGDTQYF.

Regarding this clonotype: A read error is possible here, since a much larger clone lies one base away. V and J are TRBV4-2 and TRBJ2-1, with D possibly matching TRBD2 (6 bases). CDR1 is LGHNA and CDR2 is YNFKEQ in the germline V gene. The CDR3 has 15 residues. CDR3 nucleotides: TGTGTCAGCAGCCAAGGGCTAGCGACCTACAATGAGCAGTTCTTC. Translated, it gives CVSSQGLATYNEQFF.

This clonotype has ten or more counts. The chain joins TRBV18 to TRBJ1-1, with no clear D. Germline CDR1 is KGHSH and CDR2 is LQKENI. Trimming took off 3 bases at V and 0 bases at J, with 5 bases between the two ends. This CDR3 comprises 13 residues. The CDR3 region has the DNA TGTGCCAGCTCACCCACGTTGAACACTGAAGCTTTCTTT. As protein: CASSPTLNTEAFF.

This clonotype occurred a few times. The chain couples TRBV18 to TRBJ2-3, with 11 bases that match TRBD2. V trimming: 0 bases; J trimming: 3 bases; junction bases outside the gene matches: 2. Per germline, CDR1 KGHSH and CDR2 LQKENI. The CDR3 has 16 amino acids. The CDR3 loop reads CASSPPGTSGTDTQYF. The CDR3 nucleotides are TGTGCCAGCTCACCACCGGGGACTAGCGGAACAGATACGCAGTATTTT.